This entry concerns a single T cell receptor beta chain. Its antigen remains unidentified. Per-base quality was not reported, and no clone a single base away is much larger than it. These data come from a study of blood T cell repertoires in COVID-19 (dated by TCRdb to about 2020). About the full investigation: Samples from collaborators originated in the United States, Italy and Spain and spanned both the acute and convalescent phases of COVID-19. The material from the prospective study consisted of cDNA or gDNA derived from T cells, B-cell-depleted T cells, or PBMCs. Subjects who had been exposed to COVID-19, were actively infected with it, or had recovered from it provided the deeply sampled blood TCRbeta repertoires that made up the dataset. The repertoires were made available in a free public database intended to serve as a resource for research on the immune response to SARS-CoV-2. Samples came from the ongoing ImmuneRACE study (first 160 participants) plus 1,254 subjects from 6 global collaborators. A de-identified subject ID, COVID-19 status, age in years and sex were almost always included in the sample metadata. HLA class I and class II types, where available, came from metadata supplied by the sample provider rather than from assay-based typing.

Participants in the prospective study were enrolled through a virtual design, were aged roughly 18 to 100 years, and lived in under 25 United States geographic areas. In the prospective study, cohorts were assigned on the basis of participant-reported clinical history obtained from a screening survey and a study questionnaire. ImmuneRACE Cohort 3 recovered participants were defined by two consecutive negative NP/OP PCR tests, healthcare professional clearance, or symptom resolution. In the prospective study, mobile phlebotomists collected whole blood, serum and a nasopharyngeal or oropharyngeal swab from each participant. Over an approximately 2-month period, participants in the prospective study had the option of providing additional blood draws and questionnaires. Prospective study blood samples were shipped either frozen or at room temperature before DNA extraction. The immunoSEQ Assay, a bias-controlled multiplex PCR, was used to amplify TCRbeta CDR3 regions from genomic DNA. In the source study's methods: The number of nucleated cells in each sample was estimated from the amplification of reference gene primers within the assay. To quantify the absolute abundance of each unique TCRbeta CDR3 rearrangement, sequence reads were collapsed and filtered. For each sample, productive Simpson clonality was calculated as the square root of Simpson's diversity index over productive rearrangements. TCRdb mirrors the immuneACCESS table, restricted to in-frame sequences. Some clones are absent from its copies; in checked studies, under half trace to an unresolved V gene, and the reason for the others is unknown. V, J and clone size derive from that table, while D and trimming were established from the DNA sequence. Counted in this sample were around 300,000 clones; more than 75% of them appeared once. The ten largest clones represent approximately 2.6% of the sample.

The CDR3 contains 12 residues, cysteine and phenylalanine counted. Of all the DNA, just the CDR3 is kept, 36 bases in frame from base 1. V gives up 1 base and J gives up 7 bases, and the segment between their germline ends measures 7 bases. In the germline V gene, CDR1 corresponds to MDHEN and CDR2 to SYDVKM. General study outcomes and caveats: The quantity of clinical and demographic metadata differed by source and by participant and was supplied without curation.

Sample: PBMCs or T cells enriched from blood (not recorded which). The clonotype comes from a woman between 18 and 29 years old who had recovered from COVID-19. The chain links TRBV28 with TRBJ1-1; confidence is insufficient to name the D gene. For the CDR3, the sequence is CASSLFRSEAFF. In nucleotide form, the sequence is TGTGCCAGCAGTTTATTTCGGAGTGAAGCTTTCTTT.